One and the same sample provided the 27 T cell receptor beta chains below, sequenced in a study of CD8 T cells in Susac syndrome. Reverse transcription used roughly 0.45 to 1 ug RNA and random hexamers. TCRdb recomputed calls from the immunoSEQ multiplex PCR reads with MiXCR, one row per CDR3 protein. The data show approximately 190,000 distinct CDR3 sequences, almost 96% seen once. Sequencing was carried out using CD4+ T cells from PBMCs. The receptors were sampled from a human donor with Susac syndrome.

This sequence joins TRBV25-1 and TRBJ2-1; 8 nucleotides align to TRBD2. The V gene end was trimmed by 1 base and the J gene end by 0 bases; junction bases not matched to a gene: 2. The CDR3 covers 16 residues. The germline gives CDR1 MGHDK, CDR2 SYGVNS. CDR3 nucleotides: TGTGCCAGCAGTGAATCCGGGGGGGGCTCCTACAATGAGCAGTTCTTC. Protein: CASSESGGGSYNEQFF.

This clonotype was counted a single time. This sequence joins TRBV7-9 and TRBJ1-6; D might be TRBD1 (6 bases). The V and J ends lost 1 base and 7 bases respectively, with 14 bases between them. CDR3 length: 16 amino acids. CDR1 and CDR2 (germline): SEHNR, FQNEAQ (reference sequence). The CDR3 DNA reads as TGTGCCAGCAGCTTAGTGGCAGGGGTATTGAATTCACCCCTCCACTTT. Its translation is CASSLVAGVLNSPLHF. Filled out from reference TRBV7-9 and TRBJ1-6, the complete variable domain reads DTGVSQNPRHKITKRGQNVTFRCDPISEHNRLYWYRQTLGQGPEFLTYFQNEAQLEKSRLLSDRFSAERPKGSFSTLEIQRTEQGDSAMYLCASSLVAGVLNSPLHFGNGTRLTVT.

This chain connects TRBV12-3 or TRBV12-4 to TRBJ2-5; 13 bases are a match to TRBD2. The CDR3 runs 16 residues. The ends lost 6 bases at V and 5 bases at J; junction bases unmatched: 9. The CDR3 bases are TGTGCCAGCAGCTATCTCACGACTAGCGGGGGGGAGACCCAGTACTTC. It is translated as CASSYLTTSGGETQYF.

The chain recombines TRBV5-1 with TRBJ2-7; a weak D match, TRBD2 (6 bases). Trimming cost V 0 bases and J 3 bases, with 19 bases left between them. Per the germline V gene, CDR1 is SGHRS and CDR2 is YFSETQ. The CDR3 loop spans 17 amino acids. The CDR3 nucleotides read TGCGCCAGCAGCTTGGACCCGGGGGTCATGGGGTTCTACGAGCAGTACTTC. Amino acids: CASSLDPGVMGFYEQYF.

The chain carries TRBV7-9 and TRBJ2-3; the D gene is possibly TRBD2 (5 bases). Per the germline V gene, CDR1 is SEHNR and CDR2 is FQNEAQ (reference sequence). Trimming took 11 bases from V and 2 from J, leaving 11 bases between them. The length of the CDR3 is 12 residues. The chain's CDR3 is CARESHTDTQYF. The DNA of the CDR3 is TGTGCCCGGGAATCCCACACAGATACGCAGTATTTT.

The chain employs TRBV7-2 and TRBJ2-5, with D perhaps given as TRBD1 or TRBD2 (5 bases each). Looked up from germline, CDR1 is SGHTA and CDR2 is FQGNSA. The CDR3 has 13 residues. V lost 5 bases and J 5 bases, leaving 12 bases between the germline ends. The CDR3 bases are TGTGCCAGCAGCGGGGGACCCCTGGAGACCCAGTACTTC. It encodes CASSGGPLETQYF.

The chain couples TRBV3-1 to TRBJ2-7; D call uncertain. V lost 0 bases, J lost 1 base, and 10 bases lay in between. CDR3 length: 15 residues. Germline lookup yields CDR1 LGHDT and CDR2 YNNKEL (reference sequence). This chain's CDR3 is CASSQDPGRSYEQYF. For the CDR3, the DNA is TGTGCCAGCAGCCAAGATCCTGGGCGGTCCTACGAGCAGTACTTC.

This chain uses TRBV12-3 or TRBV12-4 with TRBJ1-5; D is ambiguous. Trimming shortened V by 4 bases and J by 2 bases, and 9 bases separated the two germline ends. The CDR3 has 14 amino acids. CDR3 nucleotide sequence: TGTGCCAGCAGTTCGAGGTATGGCAATCAGCCCCAGCATTTT. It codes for CASSSRYGNQPQHF.

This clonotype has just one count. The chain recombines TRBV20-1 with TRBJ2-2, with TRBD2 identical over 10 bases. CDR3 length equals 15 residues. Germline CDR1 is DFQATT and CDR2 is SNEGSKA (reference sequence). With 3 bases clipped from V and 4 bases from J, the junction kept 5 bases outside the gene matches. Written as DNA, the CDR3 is TGCAGTGCTAGGTCGGTAGCGGGGGGCACCGGGGAGCTGTTTTTT. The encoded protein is CSARSVAGGTGELFF.

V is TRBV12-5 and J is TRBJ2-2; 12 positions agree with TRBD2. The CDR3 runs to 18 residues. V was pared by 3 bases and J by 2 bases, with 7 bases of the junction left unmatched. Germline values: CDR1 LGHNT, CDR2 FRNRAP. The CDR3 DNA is TGTGCTAGTGGTTTAGTCCCGGGACTAGCGGGTAACACCGGGGAGCTGTTTTTT. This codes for CASGLVPGLAGNTGELFF.

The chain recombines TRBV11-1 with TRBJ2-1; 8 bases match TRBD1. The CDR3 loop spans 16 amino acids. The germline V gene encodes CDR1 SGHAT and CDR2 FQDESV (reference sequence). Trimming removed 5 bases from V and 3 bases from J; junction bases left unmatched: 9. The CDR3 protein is CASSPGRGLLYNEQFF. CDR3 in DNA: TGTGCCAGCAGCCCAGGCAGGGGGCTCCTCTACAATGAGCAGTTCTTC.

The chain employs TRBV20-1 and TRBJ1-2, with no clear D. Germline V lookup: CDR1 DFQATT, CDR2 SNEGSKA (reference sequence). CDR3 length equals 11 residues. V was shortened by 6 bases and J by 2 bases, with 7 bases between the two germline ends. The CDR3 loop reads CSAGFNYGYTF. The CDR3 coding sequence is TGCAGTGCGGGCTTCAACTATGGCTACACCTTC.

CDR3 sequence (DNA): TGCAGCGCCTCGGGGCGGGCCCACACAGATACGCAGTATTTT. Translated: CSASGRAHTDTQYF. The chain has TRBV29-1 and TRBJ2-3; D is possibly TRBD1 or TRBD2 (5 bases each). The CDR3 has 14 residues. Germline V CDR1 and CDR2: SQVTM, ANQGSEA. Trimming shortened V by 7 bases and J by 2 bases, and 16 bases separated the two germline ends.

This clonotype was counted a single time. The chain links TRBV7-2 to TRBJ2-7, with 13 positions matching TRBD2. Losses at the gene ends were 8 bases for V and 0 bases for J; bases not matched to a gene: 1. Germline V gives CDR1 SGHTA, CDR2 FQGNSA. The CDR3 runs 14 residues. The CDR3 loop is CASGLAGASYEQYF. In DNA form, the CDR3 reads TGTGCCAGCGGACTAGCGGGGGCCTCCTACGAGCAGTACTTC.

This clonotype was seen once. CDR3 nucleotide sequence: TGTGCCTGGGAGGTAGGACAGGGGAACACTGAAGCTTTCTTT. Protein: CAWEVGQGNTEAFF. V is TRBV30 and J is TRBJ1-1, with 8 bases identical to TRBD1. With 5 bases clipped from V and 1 base from J, the junction kept 6 bases outside the gene matches. CDR3 length equals 14 residues. Germline CDR1 reads GTSNPN; CDR2 reads SVGIG (reference sequence).

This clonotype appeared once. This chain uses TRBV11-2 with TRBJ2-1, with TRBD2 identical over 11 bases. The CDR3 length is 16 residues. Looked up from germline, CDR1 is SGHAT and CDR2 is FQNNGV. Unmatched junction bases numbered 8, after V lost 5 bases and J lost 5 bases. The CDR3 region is CASSPLAGGFHNEQFF. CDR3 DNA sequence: TGTGCCAGCAGCCCTCTAGCGGGGGGCTTCCACAATGAGCAGTTCTTC.

For the CDR3, the DNA is TGCGCCAGCAGCCCGTCGGTCACCGGGGAGCTGTTTTTT. Its protein product is CASSPSVTGELFF. V usage is TRBV5-1 and J usage is TRBJ2-2; D ambiguous. Trimming removed 4 bases from V and 4 bases from J, with 8 bases in between. This CDR3 has 13 residues. From germline, CDR1 is SGHRS and CDR2 YFSETQ.

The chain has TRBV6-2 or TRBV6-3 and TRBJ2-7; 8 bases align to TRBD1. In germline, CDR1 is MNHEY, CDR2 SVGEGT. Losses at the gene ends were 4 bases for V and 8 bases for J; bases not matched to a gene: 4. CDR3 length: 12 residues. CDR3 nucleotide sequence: TGTGCCAGCAGTTTCCAGGGGGCTAAGCAGTACTTC. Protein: CASSFQGAKQYF.

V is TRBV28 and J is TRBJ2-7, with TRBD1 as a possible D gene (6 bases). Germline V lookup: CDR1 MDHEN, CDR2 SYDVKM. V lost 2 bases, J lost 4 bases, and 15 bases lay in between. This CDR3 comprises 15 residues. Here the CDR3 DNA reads TGTGCCAGCAGTTTACTATCAGGGGTAGGGTACGAGCAGTACTTC. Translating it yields CASSLLSGVGYEQYF.

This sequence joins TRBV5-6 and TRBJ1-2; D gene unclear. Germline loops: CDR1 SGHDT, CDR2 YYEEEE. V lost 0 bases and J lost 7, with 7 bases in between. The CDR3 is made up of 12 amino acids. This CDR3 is CASSLVSSGYTF. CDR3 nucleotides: TGTGCCAGCAGCTTGGTCAGTAGTGGCTACACCTTC.

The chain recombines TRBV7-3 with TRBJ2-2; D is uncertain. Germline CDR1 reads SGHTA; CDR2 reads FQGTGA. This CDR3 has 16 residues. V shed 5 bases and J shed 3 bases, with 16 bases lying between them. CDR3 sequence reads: CASSPLPKKYTGELFF. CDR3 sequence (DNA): TGTGCCAGCAGCCCCTTACCCAAAAAGTACACCGGGGAGCTGTTTTTT.

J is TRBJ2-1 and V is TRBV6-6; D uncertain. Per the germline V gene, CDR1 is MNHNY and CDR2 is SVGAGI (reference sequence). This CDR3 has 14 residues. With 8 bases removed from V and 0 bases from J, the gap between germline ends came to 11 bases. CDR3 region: CASYLRSSYNEQFF. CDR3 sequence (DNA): TGTGCCAGCTACCTCCGGAGCTCCTACAATGAGCAGTTCTTC.

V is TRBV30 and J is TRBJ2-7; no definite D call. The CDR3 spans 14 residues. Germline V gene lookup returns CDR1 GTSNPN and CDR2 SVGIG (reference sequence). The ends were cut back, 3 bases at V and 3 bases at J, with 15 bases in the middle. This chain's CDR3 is CAWRPRGMVYEQYF. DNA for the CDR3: TGTGCCTGGAGACCCAGAGGCATGGTCTACGAGCAGTACTTC.

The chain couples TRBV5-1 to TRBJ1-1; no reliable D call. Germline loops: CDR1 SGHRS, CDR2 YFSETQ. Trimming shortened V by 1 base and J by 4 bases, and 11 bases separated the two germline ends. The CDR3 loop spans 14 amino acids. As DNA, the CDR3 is TGCGCCAGCAGCTTGTCCGCAGAGAGCACTGAAGCTTTCTTT. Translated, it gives CASSLSAESTEAFF.

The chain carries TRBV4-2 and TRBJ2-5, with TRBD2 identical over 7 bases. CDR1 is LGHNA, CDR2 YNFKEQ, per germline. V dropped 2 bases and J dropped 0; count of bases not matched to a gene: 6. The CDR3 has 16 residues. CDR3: CASSQQRGSYQETQYF. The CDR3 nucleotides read TGTGCCAGCAGCCAACAGCGGGGATCTTACCAAGAGACCCAGTACTTC.

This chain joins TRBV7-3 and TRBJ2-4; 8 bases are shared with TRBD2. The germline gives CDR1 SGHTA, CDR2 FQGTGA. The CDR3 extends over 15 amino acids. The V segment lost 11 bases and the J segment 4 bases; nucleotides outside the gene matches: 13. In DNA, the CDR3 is TGTGCCCGCTGGACTAGCCCCGGGCGGAAAAACATTCAGTACTTC. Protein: CARWTSPGRKNIQYF.

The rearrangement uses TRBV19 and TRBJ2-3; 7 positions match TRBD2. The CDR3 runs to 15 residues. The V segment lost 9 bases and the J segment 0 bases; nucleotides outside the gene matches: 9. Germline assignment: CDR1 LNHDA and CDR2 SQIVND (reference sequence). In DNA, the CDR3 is TGTGCCAGCTCAAAGGGACTACTGAGCACAGATACGCAGTATTTT. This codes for CASSKGLLSTDTQYF.